The 8 T cell receptor beta chains reported below all come from one sample, sequenced in a study of blood T cells in healthy people across ages. The authors ran a second PCR of about 6 to 11 cycles using a sample-barcoded 5' primer and a J-beta primer mix. TCRdb fed the 5' RACE reads into MiXCR, producing one record per CDR3 protein. The data show hundreds of thousands of distinct CDR3 sequences, with around three fifths seen just once and 30% to 40% held by the top ten. The material sequenced was blood. Every receptor here comes from a man aged 55 to 69 in good health.

Concerning this clonotype: Relative to the germline gene, one junction end is altered; a read error may explain this. The chain uses TRBV25-1 and TRBJ2-3; 7 nucleotides agree with TRBD2. This CDR3 is 16 amino acids long. Germline V gene data show CDR1 as MGHDK and CDR2 as SYGVNS. The CDR3: CASSGRRAGSTGTQYF. CDR3 nucleotides: TGTGCCAGCAGTGGCCGGCGAGCGGGGAGCACAGGTACGCAGTATTTT.

The chain links TRBV12-5 to TRBJ1-2, with no clear D. The CDR3 consists of 13 residues. V lost 4 bases and J lost 7, with 13 bases in between. CDR1 and CDR2 from the germline V gene are LGHNT and FRNRAP. In DNA form, the CDR3 reads TGTGCTAGTGGTTCCGGGGAGAGGAGTGGCTACACCTTC. Its protein product is CASGSGERSGYTF.

V and J are TRBV5-1 and TRBJ2-7; TRBD1 agrees at 8 bases. V shed 4 bases and J 0 bases; nucleotides not matched to a gene: 6. The CDR3 runs to 15 residues. CDR1 SGHRS and CDR2 YFSETQ come from the germline V gene. DNA for the CDR3: TGCGCCAGCAGCAGAAATACAGGGGGCTCCTACGAGCAGTACTTC. Its protein product is CASSRNTGGSYEQYF.

The chain uses TRBV5-1 and TRBJ1-1; D may be TRBD1 (5 bases). This CDR3 has 14 amino acids. Trimming stripped 0 bases from V and 4 bases from J, with 10 bases between. Germline CDR1 reads SGHRS; CDR2 reads YFSETQ. The chain's CDR3 is CASSLAAGLTEAFF. CDR3 nucleotide sequence: TGCGCCAGCAGCTTGGCCGCAGGGCTCACTGAAGCTTTCTTT.

In nucleotides, the CDR3 is TGTGCCAGCAGACCTCCGGGACACCTCAGCAATCAGCCCCAGCATTTT. It encodes CASRPPGHLSNQPQHF. J is TRBJ1-5 and V is TRBV6-2 or TRBV6-3; possible D gene TRBD1, 6 bases. The V and J ends lost 6 bases and 1 base respectively, with 16 bases between them. Germline V lookup: CDR1 MNHEY, CDR2 SVGEGT. CDR3 length: 16 amino acids.

The chain couples TRBV4-2 to TRBJ1-1; 9 bases fit TRBD1. This CDR3 spans 15 amino acids. CDR1 LGHNA and CDR2 YNFKEQ come from the germline V gene. V trimming: 6 bases; J trimming: 3 bases; junction bases outside the gene matches: 8. The CDR3 sequence: CASRDIQGADTEAFF. CDR3 nucleotides: TGTGCCAGCAGGGACATACAGGGGGCGGACACTGAAGCTTTCTTT.

This clonotype was found a few times. In DNA, the CDR3 is TGCGCCAGCAGCTTGGGGACAGGGAAATACTATGGCTACACCTTC. Amino acids: CASSLGTGKYYGYTF. The chain has TRBV5-1 and TRBJ1-2; 8 bases are shared with TRBD1. The CDR3 consists of 15 residues. After removal of 0 bases from V and 3 bases from J, the junction contained 4 bases not matched to a gene. Germline V gives CDR1 SGHRS, CDR2 YFSETQ. The whole variable domain, remainder taken from reference TRBV5-1 and TRBJ1-2, is KAGVTQTPRYLIKTRGQQVTLSCSPISGHRSVSWYQQTPGQGLQFLFEYFSETQRNKGNFPGRFSGRQFSNSRSEMNVSTLELGDSALYLCASSLGTGKYYGYTFGSGTRLTVV.

The chain employs TRBV2 and TRBJ1-6; D perhaps matches TRBD1 (5 bases). V gave up 8 bases and J gave up 7 bases, with 12 bases separating them. The CDR3 has 13 amino acids. In germline, CDR1 is SNHLY, CDR2 FYNNEI. The CDR3 DNA follows: TGTGCCAGCGGGACCCGGAGAAATTCACCCCTCCACTTT. Its translation is CASGTRRNSPLHF.